The present T cell receptor beta chain was sequenced within a study of early T cells in non-severe SARS-CoV-2 infection. Study-level information: With bulk RNA from unsorted whole blood as input, sequencing yielded unpaired chains. Whole-study results and caveats: Private and CD4 specificities were missed by VDJdb matching, which favored anti-spike CD8 responses.

This clonotype was seen only a few times. The antigen remains unidentified. Each cDNA molecule carried a unique molecular identifier. Each CDR3 protein gets one entry after TCRdb re-called the 5' RACE reads with MiXCR. This sample has 74,000 or so distinct CDR3 sequences, with 10% to 15% found just once. Sequenced input: whole blood. This clonotype was sampled from an adult who was a healthcare worker with PCR-confirmed SARS-CoV-2 infection or an uninfected control (not recorded which).

The CDR3 DNA is TGTGCCAGCAGCTTCGCTGGACAGAACTACGAGCAGTACTTC. As protein: CASSFAGQNYEQYF. J is TRBJ2-7 and V is TRBV7-9; D might be TRBD1 (6 bases). Trimming took off 3 bases at V and 3 bases at J, with 12 bases between the two ends. This CDR3 has 14 amino acids. In germline, CDR1 is SEHNR, CDR2 FQNEAQ (reference sequence).